This TCR beta chain is drawn from a study of blood T cell repertoires in COVID-19. As for the study in general: Italy, Spain and the United States were the sources of the convalescent and acute COVID-19 samples. Sample material is recorded as cDNA or gDNA derived from T cells, B-cell-depleted T cells, or PBMCs.

The authors' processing: How many nucleated cells were present was estimated from reference gene primer amplification. Assay: immunoSEQ multiplex PCR; the TCRdb copy retains only in-frame clones and omits some. V and J calls and clone size are those listed in that table; D and trimming were worked out from the DNA. The sample has 100,000 to 150,000 clones, 70% to 90% seen once. The sequencing input was peripheral blood. The sequence was obtained from a man between 45 and 60 years old with acute or convalescent COVID-19.

The CDR3 is CASSVVPLAGGAETQYF. The CDR3 coding sequence is TGTGCCAGCAGCGTAGTCCCACTAGCGGGAGGGGCGGAGACCCAGTACTTC. The genes are TRBV9 and TRBJ2-5; 13 nucleotides match TRBD2. The junction had 7 bases not matched to a gene; V was cut back by 0 bases and J by 5 bases. The CDR3 spans 17 residues. Germline loops: CDR1 SGDLS, CDR2 YYNGEE.